The clone carrying this TCR beta chain was detected only a few times. Its antigen is still unknown. This entry comes from a study of T cell repertoires in cytomegalovirus infection. TCRdb re-analysed the reads in MiXCR, keeping a single row per CDR3 protein. The sample contains around 130,000 distinct CDR3 sequences, 24% of which appear only once. General study findings and limits: Carriers of CMV plus the relevant HLA were identified by cumulative public TCR beta family frequency. Across the ex vivo response, the dominant clonotypes were HLA-C-restricted CMV-specific TCR beta clonotypes.

There are 12 residues in the CDR3. Germline V lookup: CDR1 LNHDA, CDR2 SQIVND (reference sequence). Trimming took 5 bases from V and 1 from J, leaving 5 bases between them. Sequenced sample: PBMCs, sequenced either directly or after in vitro stimulation (not recorded which). This sequence was found in a human donor in good health (CMV status not recorded). Some clones in this sample may be carry-over from other donors' samples. The V and J genes are TRBV19 and TRBJ2-5; tentatively, D is TRBD2 (5 bases). CDR3 sequence reads: CASSGSQETQYF. The CDR3 DNA is TGTGCCAGTAGTGGGAGCCAAGAGACCCAGTACTTC.